Each of the 5 T cell receptor beta chains below was sequenced from the same sample in a study of cytomegalovirus exposure and HLA in healthy donors. Vbeta (60) and Jbeta (13) primers were used in the PCR. Produced via immunoSEQ multiplex PCR; TCRdb's table is partial and in-frame only. The table records around 150,000 clones, approximately 82% of them present only once. The specimen was PBMCs. These receptors were collected from a man aged 18 to 29 in good health and CMV-seropositive.

This clone was recorded once. The genes are TRBV29-1 and TRBJ1-2, with D unclear. The germline V and J ends were trimmed by 3 bases and 4 bases, with 3 bases remaining between them. The CDR3 runs 10 residues. In germline, CDR1 is SQVTM, CDR2 ANQGSEA. CDR3 in amino acids: CSVESYGYTF. CDR3 nucleotides: TGCAGCGTTGAGAGCTATGGCTACACCTTC.

This chain connects TRBV6-1 to TRBJ1-1; D is unclear. Trimming stripped 6 bases from V and 5 bases from J, with 13 bases between. CDR1 is MNHNS, CDR2 SASEGT, per germline. The CDR3 totals 13 residues. CDR3 nucleotide sequence: TGTGCCAGCAGCCGGCAGGTCGAGACTGAAGCTTTCTTT. As protein: CASSRQVETEAFF.

This clone has only one observation. The rearrangement uses TRBV27 and TRBJ1-4; D uncertain. CDR1 MNHEY and CDR2 SMNVEV come from the germline V gene (reference sequence). V was trimmed by 6 bases and J by 2 bases, leaving 10 bases between them. The CDR3 runs to 14 residues. Here the CDR3 reads CASSPRRTNEKLFF. CDR3 bases: TGTGCCAGCAGCCCCCGGAGGACTAATGAAAAACTGTTTTTT.

This rearrangement joins TRBV7-6 to TRBJ2-1, with TRBD2 matching 11 bases. The CDR3 runs to 15 residues. Germline V gives CDR1 SGHVS, CDR2 FNYEAQ. J lost 9 bases, V lost 1 base, and 5 bases had no gene match. CDR3 in amino acids: CASSLGVTSGVEQFF. In nucleotides, the CDR3 is TGTGCCAGCAGCTTAGGTGTGACTAGCGGGGTTGAGCAGTTCTTC.

This rearrangement joins TRBV2 to TRBJ1-1; no clear D. With 6 bases removed from V and 0 bases from J, the gap between germline ends came to 8 bases. Germline V lookup: CDR1 SNHLY, CDR2 FYNNEI. This CDR3 has 13 residues. CDR3 DNA: TGTGCCAGCAGCCCTGCTATGAACACTGAAGCTTTCTTT. Translated: CASSPAMNTEAFF. Together with reference TRBV2 and TRBJ1-1, the CDR3 gives the full variable domain: EPEVTQTPSHQVTQMGQEVILRCVPISNHLYFYWYRQILGQKVEFLVSFYNNEISEKSEIFDDQFSVERPDGSNFTLKIRSTKLEDSAMYFCASSPAMNTEAFFGQGTRLTVV.